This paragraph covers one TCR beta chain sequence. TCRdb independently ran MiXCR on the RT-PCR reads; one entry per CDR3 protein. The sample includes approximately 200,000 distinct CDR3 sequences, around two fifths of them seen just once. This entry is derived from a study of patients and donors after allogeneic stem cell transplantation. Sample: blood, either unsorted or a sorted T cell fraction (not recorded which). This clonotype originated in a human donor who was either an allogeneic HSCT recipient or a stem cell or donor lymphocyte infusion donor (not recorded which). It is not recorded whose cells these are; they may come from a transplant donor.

The CDR3 region is CASSFRPQYSNYGYTF. CDR3 in DNA: TGTGCCAGCAGTTTTCGCCCTCAGTACAGCAACTATGGCTACACCTTC. The J gene is TRBJ1-2, the V gene TRBV12-3 or TRBV12-4; D call uncertain. This CDR3 has 16 amino acids. The V gene lost 3 bases and the J gene lost 2 bases, with 16 bases spanning the gap.